This TCR beta chain was profiled in a study of beta chain features in type 1 diabetes. The study, taken as a whole, reports: When Type 1 diabetes patients were examined, their TCRB CDR3s proved moderately but significantly shorter in all four CD4+ subsets. Any HLA effect on TCRB rearrangement was left unresolved by small sub-analyses.

This clone showed up just a few times. The antigen remains undetermined. Reverse transcribing all isolated RNA meant expressed TCRB transcripts were sequenced. Data came from immunoSEQ multiplex PCR; TCRdb stores just in-frame clones and leaves some out. The sample includes a few hundred thousand clones, about 10% of them seen just once. CDR1 is SEHNR and CDR2 is FQNEAQ in the germline V gene (reference sequence). The V end lost 5 bases, the J end lost 9 bases, and 17 bases lay between the germline ends. CDR3 size: 14 residues. The chain uses TRBV7-9 and TRBJ2-1, with D tentatively TRBD2 (5 bases). This sequence was found in a man aged 25-40 years with type 1 diabetes. Sequencing was performed on central memory CD4+ T cells from blood. In DNA form, the CDR3 reads TGTGCCAGCAGCGGATCTAGCAGCCGAGGTGAGCAGTTCTTC. Residues: CASSGSSSRGEQFF.